These 8 T cell receptor beta chains came from one sample sequenced in a study of cytomegalovirus exposure and HLA in healthy donors. The primer mix had 60 Vbeta and 13 Jbeta primers. Profiled with immunoSEQ multiplex PCR; TCRdb holds only in-frame clones, not every one. The data contain 150,000 to 200,000 clones, 70% to 85% of them singletons. Sequencing was performed on PBMCs. All receptors come from a human donor in good health.

V is TRBV2 and J is TRBJ1-6, with 10 bases that match TRBD1. The trim removed 4 bases at V and 0 bases at J, leaving 9 bases unmatched. The CDR3 sequence is 19 residues long. Germline V CDR1 and CDR2: SNHLY, FYNNEI. CDR3 amino acids: CASSVDRDRGSSYNSPLHF. The CDR3 bases are TGTGCCAGCAGTGTAGACCGGGACAGGGGCAGCTCCTATAATTCACCCCTCCACTTT.

The rearrangement joins TRBV5-6 to TRBJ1-1, with TRBD1 as a possible D gene (5 bases). The CDR3 is 14 amino acids. Germline V gene lookup returns CDR1 SGHDT and CDR2 YYEEEE. V was shortened by 4 bases and J by 1 base, with 11 bases between the two germline ends. The CDR3 loop reads CASSPQATNTEAFF. CDR3 DNA: TGTGCCAGCAGCCCACAGGCCACGAACACTGAAGCTTTCTTT. Combining the CDR3 with reference TRBV5-6 and TRBJ1-1 gives the whole variable domain DAGVTQSPTHLIKTRGQQVTLRCSPKSGHDTVSWYQQALGQGPQFIFQYYEEEERQRGNFPDRFSGHQFPNYSSELNVNALLLGDSALYLCASSPQATNTEAFFGQGTRLTVV.

The chain carries TRBV25-1 and TRBJ2-7; TRBD1 is a possible D gene (6 bases). The germline V gene encodes CDR1 MGHDK and CDR2 SYGVNS. This CDR3 region has 13 residues. V gave up 7 bases and J gave up 1 base, with 11 bases separating them. DNA for the CDR3: TGTGCCAGCATGTCAGGGGAGTCCTACGAGCAGTACTTC. This sequence encodes CASMSGESYEQYF.

The rearrangement joins TRBV15 to TRBJ2-3; 8 bases match TRBD2. The V gene's germline CDR1 is LNHNV and CDR2 YYDKDF (reference sequence). J was trimmed by 6 bases and V by 6 bases; bases with no gene match: 20. The length of the CDR3 is 18 residues. The CDR3 DNA reads TGTGCCACCAGGGGATGGTTGGGGCGGGGGGCCCCACGGGATACGCAGTATTTT. This sequence encodes CATRGWLGRGAPRDTQYF.

On this clone itself: Other DNA sequences in this sample translate to the same CDR3. The chain employs TRBV7-9 and TRBJ2-2, with 8 bases aligning to TRBD1. V lost 5 bases, J lost 0 bases, and 5 bases stayed unmatched. Germline loops: CDR1 SEHNR, CDR2 FQNEAQ (reference sequence). There are 16 residues in the CDR3. CDR3 in DNA: TGTGCCAGCAGCCCGTCGACAGGGGCGAACACCGGGGAGCTGTTTTTT. This gives the protein CASSPSTGANTGELFF.

This clone was picked up one time. The J gene is TRBJ1-1, the V gene TRBV11-2; D gene uncertain. This CDR3 is built from 11 residues. CDR1 is SGHAT, CDR2 FQNNGV, per germline. The V end lost 2 bases, the J end lost 8 bases, and 6 bases lay between the germline ends. The CDR3, as DNA: TGTGCCAGCAGCTTATCGGGAGAAGCTTTCTTT. Translating it yields CASSLSGEAFF. Full variable domain (missing parts from reference TRBV11-2 and TRBJ1-1): EAGVAQSPRYKIIEKRQSVAFWCNPISGHATLYWYQQILGQGPKLLIQFQNNGVVDDSQLPKDRFSAERLKGVDSTLKIQPAKLEDSAVYLCASSLSGEAFFGQGTRLTVV.

The chain links TRBV7-9 to TRBJ2-2; 8 bases are shared with TRBD1. V lost 8 bases to trimming and J lost 1 base; unmatched junction nucleotides: 6. This CDR3 has 15 amino acids. CDR1 and CDR2 (germline): SEHNR, FQNEAQ (reference sequence). CDR3 sequence: CASQIQGGNTGELFF. The DNA of the CDR3 is TGTGCCAGCCAGATACAGGGGGGGAACACCGGGGAGCTGTTTTTT.

The chain has TRBV9 and TRBJ2-5; 14 nucleotides agree with TRBD2. The junction had 1 base not matched to a gene; V was cut back by 3 bases and J by 3 bases. The CDR3 loop spans 15 amino acids. Germline CDR1 and CDR2: SGDLS and YYNGEE. CDR3 sequence reads: CASSGGLAGEETQYF. The CDR3 DNA reads as TGTGCCAGCAGCGGGGGACTAGCGGGGGAAGAGACCCAGTACTTC.